One and the same sample provided the 31 T cell receptor beta chains below, sequenced in a study of blood T cell repertoires in COVID-19. The protocol was immunoSEQ multiplex PCR, while the TCRdb copy is restricted to in-frame clones and leaves out a portion. The sample consists of about 180,000 clones, approximately 85% of them appearing once. Sequenced sample: PBMCs or T cells enriched from blood (not recorded which). These receptors came from a man aged 35-49 years who had recovered from COVID-19.

This rearrangement joins TRBV6-5 to TRBJ1-4; D may be TRBD1 (5 bases). Trimming stripped 6 bases from V and 6 bases from J, with 14 bases between. CDR3 length equals 14 residues. CDR1 and CDR2 (germline): MNHEY, SVGAGI. CDR3 bases: TGTGCCAGCAGCCCCGGAGGGGTGGATGAAAAACTGTTTTTT. Protein sequence: CASSPGGVDEKLFF.

The CDR3 region has the DNA TGTGCCAGTAGTCTGCGCCCGGGCTACGAGCAGTACTTC. Translation: CASSLRPGYEQYF. The rearrangement uses TRBV19 and TRBJ2-7; no definite D call. This CDR3 spans 13 amino acids. CDR1 and CDR2 (germline): LNHDA, SQIVND (reference sequence). Deletions cut 5 bases from V and 3 bases from J, with 11 bases between. Drawing the rest from reference TRBV19 and TRBJ2-7, the complete variable domain is DGGITQSPKYLFRKEGQNVTLSCEQNLNHDAMYWYRQDPGQGLRLIYYSQIVNDFQKGDIAEGYSVSREKKESFPLTVTSAQKNPTAFYLCASSLRPGYEQYFGPGTRLTVT.

The chain carries TRBV5-6 and TRBJ1-2, with a possible D match to TRBD1 (6 bases). This CDR3 region has 15 residues. The V end was cut by 0 bases, the J end by 3 bases, with 12 bases between. Germline-derived CDR1 and CDR2 are SGHDT and YYEEEE. The CDR3 sequence: CASSLDPTGYYGYTF. In DNA, the CDR3 is TGTGCCAGCAGCTTGGATCCGACAGGTTACTATGGCTACACCTTC.

CDR3 in amino acids: CASSFPPGGMQYF. For the CDR3, the DNA is TGTGCCAGCAGTTTCCCCCCAGGGGGCATGCAGTACTTC. This chain uses TRBV28 with TRBJ2-7; 8 bases map to TRBD1. This CDR3 is built from 13 residues. The V gene's germline CDR1 is MDHEN and CDR2 SYDVKM. Trimming removed 3 bases from V and 9 bases from J; junction bases left unmatched: 7.

This chain uses TRBV7-9 with TRBJ2-3; 11 bases fit TRBD2. V lost 6 bases, J lost 4 bases, and 6 bases stayed unmatched. Germline V gene sequence: CDR1 SEHNR, CDR2 FQNEAQ (reference sequence). This CDR3 is built from 15 residues. Written as DNA, the CDR3 is TGTGCCAGCAGGCCAGTAGCGGGAGGGCCAGATACGCAGTATTTT. It yields the protein CASRPVAGGPDTQYF.

The rearrangement uses TRBV6-5 and TRBJ2-1; D call uncertain. Trimming left V 0 bases short and J 5 bases short, with 11 bases between. CDR1 and CDR2 (germline): MNHEY, SVGAGI. The CDR3 extends over 15 amino acids. CDR3 loop: CASSYSKHLNNEQFF. The CDR3 DNA reads TGTGCCAGCAGTTACTCGAAGCACCTAAACAATGAGCAGTTCTTC.

CDR3 nucleotide sequence: TGTGCCAGCCCTCCACCGGGGCTAAACACCGGGGAGCTGTTTTTT. Translation: CASPPPGLNTGELFF. V usage is TRBV18 and J usage is TRBJ2-2; D is possibly TRBD1 or TRBD2 (5 bases each). Germline V CDR1 and CDR2: KGHSH, LQKENI. The CDR3 runs to 15 residues. V was trimmed by 8 bases and J by 2 bases, leaving 15 bases between them.

The chain is built from TRBV9 and TRBJ1-2; 7 nucleotides match TRBD1. The CDR3 contains 14 residues. Trimming took 3 bases from V and 4 from J; bases not matched to a gene: 6. Germline assignment: CDR1 SGDLS and CDR2 YYNGEE. In DNA form, the CDR3 reads TGTGCCAGCAGCGCCGGGACAGAAATCTATGGCTACACCTTC. Amino acid sequence: CASSAGTEIYGYTF.

CDR3 coding DNA: TGTGCCAGCAGTCAGAAACCGGGACACCTTAACTATGGCTACACCTTC. This sequence encodes CASSQKPGHLNYGYTF. J is TRBJ1-2 and V is TRBV6-6; tentatively, D is TRBD1 (6 bases). CDR3 length: 16 amino acids. Germline V gene sequence: CDR1 MNHNY, CDR2 SVGAGI (reference sequence). The V gene lost 5 bases and the J gene lost 1 base, with 17 bases spanning the gap.

J is TRBJ1-5 and V is TRBV11-2; D might be TRBD1 (5 bases). V gave up 2 bases and J gave up 4 bases, with 12 bases separating them. The CDR3 has 15 residues. The germline CDR1 and CDR2 sequences are SGHAT and FQNNGV. DNA for the CDR3: TGTGCCAGCAGCTTATCAGACAGCTGGAATCAGCCCCAGCATTTT. Translating it yields CASSLSDSWNQPQHF.

This clone came up a few times. For the CDR3, the DNA is TGCGCCAGCAGCCCGGACGGGGTGAACACTGAAGCTTTCTTT. Its protein product is CASSPDGVNTEAFF. The chain links TRBV5-1 to TRBJ1-1; D is ambiguous. Germline CDR1 SGHRS, CDR2 YFSETQ. The CDR3 is 14 amino acids. Between the trimmed V and J ends, which lost 4 bases and 0 bases, there was a span of 10 bases.

V and J are TRBV15 and TRBJ1-2; a possible D gene is TRBD1 (5 bases). In germline, CDR1 is LNHNV, CDR2 YYDKDF (reference sequence). The ends were cut back, 0 bases at V and 8 bases at J, with 16 bases in the middle. The CDR3 loop spans 15 amino acids. CDR3 DNA: TGTGCCACCAGCAGAGATCCGGACACTCGAAAAGGCTACACCTTC. Protein product: CATSRDPDTRKGYTF.

Here the CDR3 DNA reads TGTGCCAGCAGTTTGATGGGGCTGGAGCTGTTTTTT. Translating it yields CASSLMGLELFF. This rearrangement joins TRBV12-3 or TRBV12-4 to TRBJ2-2, with TRBD1 as a possible D gene (5 bases). This CDR3 is built from 12 residues. The V end was cut by 3 bases, the J end by 10 bases, with 9 bases between.

This clone has just a few counts. The chain joins TRBV2 to TRBJ2-7; 10 bases agree with TRBD1. V dropped 7 bases and J dropped 2; count of bases not matched to a gene: 8. Germline loops: CDR1 SNHLY, CDR2 FYNNEI. The CDR3 sequence is 15 residues long. The chain's CDR3 is CASNAYGTGAYEQYF. The CDR3 DNA reads TGTGCCAGCAATGCCTATGGGACAGGGGCCTACGAGCAGTACTTC.

This clone was observed once. The chain joins TRBV6-5 to TRBJ1-5; D is possibly TRBD1 (6 bases). This CDR3 spans 15 amino acids. CDR1 is MNHEY and CDR2 is SVGAGI in the germline V gene. V was shortened by 2 bases and J by 3 bases, with 11 bases between the two germline ends. The chain's CDR3 is CASSYRGGFNQPQHF. DNA of the CDR3: TGTGCCAGCAGTTACAGGGGGGGGTTCAATCAGCCCCAGCATTTT.

V gene TRBV2 combines with J gene TRBJ1-1; 10 positions match TRBD1. J lost 6 bases, V lost 1 base, and 11 bases had no gene match. The CDR3 totals 17 residues. Germline V gives CDR1 SNHLY, CDR2 FYNNEI. CDR3 coding DNA: TGTGCCAGCAGTGAAGACGGGACAGGGGTTCCGGGCGCTGAAGCTTTCTTT. This sequence encodes CASSEDGTGVPGAEAFF.

This chain links TRBV23-1 with TRBJ2-1, with no clear D. TRBV23-1 is an open reading frame, and its role is uncertain. CDR3 length equals 10 residues. Trimming left V 8 bases short and J 10 bases short, with 9 bases between. CDR3 nucleotides: TGCGCCAGCTTCCCCAGGGAGCAGTTCTTC. Amino acids: CASFPREQFF.

Concerning this clone itself: A much larger clone lies a single base off, so this may be a read error. The chain recombines TRBV5-1 with TRBJ2-3, with a possible D match to TRBD1 (5 bases). In germline, CDR1 is SGHRS, CDR2 YFSETQ. V was trimmed by 1 base and J by 3 bases, leaving 6 bases between them. The CDR3 loop spans 13 amino acids. The chain's CDR3 is CASSLQGTDTQYF. CDR3 in DNA: TGCGCCAGCAGCTTGCAGGGAACAGATACGCAGTATTTT.

This clone was detected only once. This chain connects TRBV28 to TRBJ1-1, with TRBD1 as a possible D gene (6 bases). The CDR3 spans 16 residues. V dropped 7 bases and J dropped 4 bases, with 22 bases sitting between them. Germline V gene lookup returns CDR1 MDHEN and CDR2 SYDVKM. In DNA form, the CDR3 reads TGTGCCAGCACCTCGTCACACAGGGTGGTTGGCACTGAAGCTTTCTTT. It yields the protein CASTSSHRVVGTEAFF.

The chain joins TRBV30 to TRBJ2-7, with 9 bases lining up with TRBD1. The CDR3 runs to 12 residues. Germline V gene lookup returns CDR1 GTSNPN and CDR2 SVGIG (reference sequence). The junction had 3 bases not matched to a gene; V was cut back by 3 bases and J by 6 bases. CDR3 in DNA: TGTGCCTGGAGCCAGACAGGGGGCGAGCAGTACTTC. As protein: CAWSQTGGEQYF.

This rearrangement joins TRBV24-1 to TRBJ1-5; D is possibly TRBD1 (5 bases). Germline V gives CDR1 KGHDR, CDR2 SFDVKD. This CDR3 is built from 13 residues. V shed 9 bases and J shed 7 bases, with 15 bases lying between them. Written as DNA, the CDR3 is TGTGCCACCGATGGGGGGTCGGGACAGCCCCAGCATTTT. Amino acid sequence: CATDGGSGQPQHF.

V usage is TRBV30 and J usage is TRBJ2-4, with 9 bases matching TRBD1. This CDR3 contains 14 residues. The junction had 5 bases not matched to a gene; V was cut back by 5 bases and J by 3 bases. The germline V gene has CDR1 GTSNPN and CDR2 SVGIG (reference sequence). The CDR3 loop reads CAWGQGFGKNIQYF. The CDR3 DNA sequence: TGTGCCTGGGGACAGGGGTTTGGCAAAAACATTCAGTACTTC.

This clone was seen a handful of times. The rearrangement links TRBV28 to TRBJ1-6, with 9 bases matching TRBD1. Unmatched junction bases numbered 6, after V lost 3 bases and J lost 9 bases. The CDR3 totals 15 residues. Germline V CDR1 and CDR2: MDHEN, SYDVKM. CDR3 sequence reads: CASSLVGTGISPLHF. In DNA, the CDR3 is TGTGCCAGCAGTTTGGTCGGGACAGGGATTTCACCCCTCCACTTT.

This chain links TRBV10-2 with TRBJ1-5; D is unresolved. The germline V gene encodes CDR1 WSHSY and CDR2 SAAADI. V gave up 0 bases and J gave up 7 bases, with 10 bases separating them. This CDR3 is built from 14 residues. The CDR3 reads CASSESRAAQPQHF. CDR3 bases: TGCGCCAGCAGTGAGTCGAGGGCGGCCCAGCCCCAGCATTTT.

The chain uses TRBV12-3 or TRBV12-4 and TRBJ1-1; no definite D call. V gave up 6 bases and J gave up 3 bases, with 11 bases separating them. The CDR3 extends over 13 amino acids. CDR3 DNA sequence: TGTGCCAGCAGCCCTTTGTATGACACTGAAGCTTTCTTT. As protein: CASSPLYDTEAFF.

The V gene is TRBV11-3, the J gene TRBJ2-2; maybe TRBD1 (5 bases). The CDR3 runs 15 residues. V lost 5 bases and J 0 bases, leaving 10 bases between the germline ends. CDR1 and CDR2 (germline): SGHNT, YENEEA. The CDR3 DNA reads as TGTGCCAGCAGCCTTCGACAGTCGAACACCGGGGAGCTGTTTTTT. Its translation is CASSLRQSNTGELFF.

The rearrangement links TRBV3-1 (or the pseudogene TRBV3-2) to TRBJ1-1, with 7 positions matching TRBD1. Per germline, CDR1 LGHDT and CDR2 YNNKEL (reference sequence). V trimming: 1 base; J trimming: 2 bases; junction bases outside the gene matches: 4. This CDR3 comprises 15 residues. The CDR3 sequence: CASSQAGTENTEAFF. In nucleotides, the CDR3 is TGTGCCAGCAGCCAAGCAGGGACAGAAAACACTGAAGCTTTCTTT.

This clone was seen once. This sequence joins TRBV6-5 and TRBJ2-7; D is unclear. The CDR3 is 14 amino acids. V dropped 2 bases and J dropped 1 base, with 9 bases sitting between them. Germline lookup yields CDR1 MNHEY and CDR2 SVGAGI. CDR3 nucleotides: TGTGCCAGCAGTTACACCCGACTGTCCTACGAGCAGTACTTC. Translated, it gives CASSYTRLSYEQYF.

The J gene is TRBJ2-2, the V gene TRBV6-2 or TRBV6-3; D may be TRBD1 (6 bases). Germline values: CDR1 MNHEY, CDR2 SVGEGT. Trimming took off 0 bases at V and 5 bases at J, with 13 bases between the two ends. The CDR3 length is 16 residues. The CDR3 coding sequence is TGTGCCAGCAGTTACTCTCCACCCAGGGGAACCGGGGAGCTGTTTTTT. The encoded protein is CASSYSPPRGTGELFF.

This chain links TRBV9 with TRBJ1-2, with D perhaps TRBD1 (5 bases). Between the trimmed V and J ends, which lost 4 bases and 4 bases, there was a span of 20 bases. The CDR3 runs 16 residues. Germline V gene sequence: CDR1 SGDLS, CDR2 YYNGEE. Here the CDR3 DNA reads TGTGCCAGCAGCTTGACGTACAGGTCGGCCCTCTATGGCTACACCTTC. It specifies CASSLTYRSALYGYTF.

This clone is deemed medium-sized. The rearrangement uses TRBV28 and TRBJ2-2; a weak D match, TRBD1 (7 bases). Germline-derived CDR1 and CDR2 are MDHEN and SYDVKM. This CDR3 comprises 15 residues. Deletions cut 2 bases from V and 6 bases from J, with 13 bases between. The DNA of the CDR3 is TGTGCCAGCAGTTTAGGAGGGGGCGCCTCCGGGGAGCTGTTTTTT. It is translated as CASSLGGGASGELFF.